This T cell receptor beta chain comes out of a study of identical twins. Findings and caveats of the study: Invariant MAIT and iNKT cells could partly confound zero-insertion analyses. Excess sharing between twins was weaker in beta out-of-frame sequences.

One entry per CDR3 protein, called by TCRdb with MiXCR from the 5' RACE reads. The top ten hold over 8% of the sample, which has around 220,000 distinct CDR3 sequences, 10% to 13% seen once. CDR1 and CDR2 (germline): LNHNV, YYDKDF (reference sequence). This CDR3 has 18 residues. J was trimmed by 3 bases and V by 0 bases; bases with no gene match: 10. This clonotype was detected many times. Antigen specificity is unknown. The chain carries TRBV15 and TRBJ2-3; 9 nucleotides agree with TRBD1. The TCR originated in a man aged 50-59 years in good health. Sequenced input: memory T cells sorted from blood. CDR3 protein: CATSREKGTGSGTDTQYF. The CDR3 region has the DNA TGTGCCACCAGCAGAGAAAAGGGGACAGGGAGCGGGACAGATACGCAGTATTTT.